This T cell receptor beta chain came from a study of cytomegalovirus exposure and HLA in healthy donors. From the roughly 120-subject validation cohort, which was separate from the approximately 670-subject first cohort, the donors were drawn. Germline V gene lookup returns CDR1 SGHAT and CDR2 FQDESV (reference sequence). CDR3 size: 16 residues. V lost 1 base and J lost 5; bases outside the gene matches: 6. Generated by immunoSEQ multiplex PCR, the TCRdb table keeps only in-frame clones and is missing some. Here the sample spans approximately 150,000 clones, roughly 89% being singletons. The chain couples TRBV11-1 to TRBJ2-1, with 9 bases matching TRBD2. The clonotype was recovered from a woman under 30 in good health and CMV-seropositive. The sequencing input was PBMCs. In DNA form, the CDR3 reads TGTGCCAGCAGCTTAGTCTGGCTAGCGGGACACAATGAGCAGTTCTTC. Its protein product is CASSLVWLAGHNEQFF.